This is a list of T cell receptor beta chains from one sample in a study of T cells after posttransplantation cyclophosphamide. This table comes from immunoSEQ multiplex PCR, and its TCRdb copy is limited to in-frame clones, with some not included. The sample lists about 7,600 clones; around 82% were seen once. The sequencing used CD4+ T cells sorted from blood, collected 1162 days after allogeneic stem cell transplant with posttransplant cyclophosphamide. The origin of the receptors is a female patient aged 35 to 55 who received an allogeneic stem cell transplant from a related donor, was CMV-positive, and had no GVHD. Some T cells may possibly be graft donor cells. Each CDR3 is given with its conserved first and last residue. D genes are given only for firm matches. Not every row has a clone size; where given, it reads once, few, many or a size class.

D gene,clone size,J gene,V gene,CDR3 DNA,CDR3 protein
-,-,TRBJ1-6,TRBV2,TGTGCCAGCAGTGCCACAGGGCTATTAGATTCACCCCTCCACTTT,CASSATGLLDSPLHF
TRBD2,once,TRBJ2-7,TRBV11-2,TGTGCCAGCAGCTATGCTAGCGGGGGGCTCTACGAGCAGTACTTC,CASSYASGGLYEQYF
-,-,TRBJ2-3,TRBV7-8,TGTGCCAGCAGCCGGGGTAGAGCTTCGGATACGCAGTATTTT,CASSRGRASDTQYF
-,once,TRBJ2-7,TRBV29-1,TGCAGCGTCTCTGACTTAACCTACGAGCAGTACTTC,CSVSDLTYEQYF
TRBD1,-,TRBJ2-3,TRBV11-2,TGTGCCAGCAGCTTAGGGAGGACAGGGGGCACAGATACGCAGTATTTT,CASSLGRTGGTDTQYF
TRBD1,-,TRBJ2-7,TRBV7-9,TGTGCCAGCAGCTTTGGGACAGGGGGGTCCTACGAGCAGTACTTC,CASSFGTGGSYEQYF
-,-,TRBJ2-3,TRBV2,TGTGCCAGCACCTGGGGGGTTCCCGGAGATACGCAGTATTTT,CASTWGVPGDTQYF
TRBD2,-,TRBJ2-7,TRBV28,TGTGCCAGCCCCCCCCAGGGAAATAGCGGGGGGGGTTACGAGCAGTACTTC,CASPPQGNSGGGYEQYF
-,-,TRBJ1-1,TRBV18,TGTGCCAGCTCACCTAAAGCCTACACTGAAGCTTTCTTT,CASSPKAYTEAFF
TRBD2,-,TRBJ2-1,TRBV6-6,TGTGCCAGCGGACTAGCGGGGGGGGTCTACAATGAGCAGTTCTTC,CASGLAGGVYNEQFF
TRBD2,-,TRBJ2-2,TRBV10-3,TGTGCCATCAGAAAGGGAACTAGCGGGGGCACGGACACCGGGGAGCTGTTTTTT,CAIRKGTSGGTDTGELFF
TRBD1,-,TRBJ1-2,TRBV6-5,TGTGCCAGCAGTTACACAGGGGGCTCGGGCTACACCTTC,CASSYTGGSGYTF
-,few,TRBJ1-3,TRBV19,TGTGCCAGTAGTTTTACCCCCGACAGAATCAGCTCTGGAAACACCATATATTTT,CASSFTPDRISSGNTIYF
-,-,TRBJ2-5,TRBV4-1,TGCGCCAGCAGCCAAGATTTGACTAGATCAGAGACCCAGTACTTC,CASSQDLTRSETQYF
TRBD1,-,TRBJ1-6,TRBV6-1,TGTGCCAGCAGTGGACGGGACAGGGGTGGTTCACCCCTCCACTTT,CASSGRDRGGSPLHF
-,-,TRBJ2-2,TRBV29-1,TGCAGCGCCAGCAGGGGCGTGAACACCGGGGAGCTGTTTTTT,CSASRGVNTGELFF
-,-,TRBJ1-2,TRBV27,TGTGCCAGCAGTTCGCGCATCGGGAACTATGGCTACACCTTC,CASSSRIGNYGYTF
TRBD1,-,TRBJ2-5,TRBV9,TGTGCCAGCAGCGTAGACAGGGGGTTTTCGGAGACCCAGTACTTC,CASSVDRGFSETQYF
-,-,TRBJ2-1,TRBV5-1,TGCGCCAGCAGGGGGGGTCATGAGCAGTTCTTC,CASRGGHEQFF
TRBD2,-,TRBJ2-3,TRBV5-1,TGCGCCAGCAGCAGACCGTCTAGCGGGGGGGTGATCGCGCAGTATTTT,CASSRPSSGGVIAQYF
-,-,TRBJ2-3,TRBV5-1,TGCGCCAGCAACGGGGTAGGATCTAGCACAGATACGCAGTATTTT,CASNGVGSSTDTQYF
TRBD2,-,TRBJ2-4,TRBV4-2,TGTGCCAGCAGCCAAGATCCTAGCGGACCCAAAAACATTCAGTACTTC,CASSQDPSGPKNIQYF
TRBD1,few,TRBJ1-3,TRBV28,TGTGCCAGCAGTCCAGACAGGGGGCGCTTCTCTGGAAACACCATATATTTT,CASSPDRGRFSGNTIYF
-,-,TRBJ1-2,TRBV5-6,TGTGCCAGCAGCCTTAACGGACTGTATGGCTACACCTTC,CASSLNGLYGYTF
-,-,TRBJ2-3,TRBV19,TGTGCCAGTAGCCCTTTTGGGGGGGCAACAGATACGCAGTATTTT,CASSPFGGATDTQYF
-,-,TRBJ1-2,TRBV5-4,TGTGCCAGCAGCCCCGACAGGCCTTCTGGCTACACCTTC,CASSPDRPSGYTF
-,-,TRBJ2-5,TRBV5-1,TGCGCCAGCAGCTTCCGGGGTGGGAGTACCCAAGAGACCCAGTACTTC,CASSFRGGSTQETQYF
-,large,TRBJ2-5,TRBV6-1,TGTGCCAGCAGTGTCTCGGTCCAAGAGACCCAGTACTTC,CASSVSVQETQYF
TRBD1,-,TRBJ2-2,TRBV7-9,TGTGCCAGCAGCCCCGGGACGGGACAGGGGGCTAACGGGGAGCTGTTTTTT,CASSPGTGQGANGELFF